Below are 3 T cell receptor beta chains sequenced from a single sample in a study of Graves' ophthalmopathy and Graves' hyperthyroidism. The authors amplified TCR beta CDR3 regions from RNA transcripts. Second-round multiplex PCR followed a first-round RT-PCR using HTBI primers. TCRdb re-analysed the multiplex PCR reads in MiXCR, keeping a single row per CDR3 protein. This sample yields hundreds of thousands of distinct CDR3 sequences, of which about 47% are seen a single time; roughly 50% belongs to the top ten. The sequenced sample was peripheral blood. These receptors were obtained from an adult man with Graves' ophthalmopathy.

The rearrangement links TRBV10-3 to TRBJ2-7; TRBD2 is a possible D gene (5 bases). Germline V gene data show CDR1 as ENHRY and CDR2 as SYGVKD. The CDR3 totals 13 residues. V lost 10 bases, J lost 1 base, and 14 bases lay in between. The CDR3 protein is CASFEPGSYEQYF. The DNA of the CDR3 is TGTGCCAGCTTCGAGCCGGGGTCCTACGAGCAGTACTTC.

This clonotype has just a few counts. The chain couples TRBV7-9 to TRBJ2-5, with 8 nucleotides matching TRBD1. This CDR3 is 15 amino acids long. The V and J ends lost 2 bases and 1 base, in that order; junction bases with no gene match: 3. In germline, CDR1 is SEHNR, CDR2 FQNEAQ (reference sequence). CDR3 loop: CASSLLGTGQETQYF. DNA for the CDR3: TGTGCCAGCAGCTTACTCGGGACAGGCCAAGAGACCCAGTACTTC.

This clonotype was observed many times. The V call is TRBV7-9, the J call TRBJ1-2, with 7 bases aligning to TRBD1. Germline values: CDR1 SEHNR, CDR2 FQNEAQ (reference sequence). Losses at the gene ends were 5 bases for V and 13 bases for J; bases not matched to a gene: 7. CDR3 length equals 11 residues. Here the CDR3 DNA reads TGTGCCAGCAGCAATAGGGGGCCCTTCACCTTC. Its protein product is CASSNRGPFTF.